This note documents a single T cell receptor beta chain sequence. This record belongs to a study of cytomegalovirus exposure and HLA in healthy donors. 13 Jbeta primers and 60 Vbeta primers were used for the PCR. The protocol was immunoSEQ multiplex PCR, while the TCRdb copy is restricted to in-frame clones and leaves out a portion. Here the sample spans 75,000 to 100,000 clones, 70% to 85% being singletons. The TCR comes from a man aged 55 to 70 in good health and CMV-seronegative. The sequencing sample was made of PBMCs.

In DNA form, the CDR3 reads TGTGCCAGCACCCTGACTAGCGGGGGGCCCTACGAGCAGTACTTC. Its protein product is CASTLTSGGPYEQYF. The V and J genes are TRBV7-9 and TRBJ2-7; 13 bases are shared with TRBD2. Trimming took 7 bases from V and 2 from J; bases not matched to a gene: 5. The CDR3 is made up of 15 amino acids. Germline lookup yields CDR1 SEHNR and CDR2 FQNEAQ (reference sequence).